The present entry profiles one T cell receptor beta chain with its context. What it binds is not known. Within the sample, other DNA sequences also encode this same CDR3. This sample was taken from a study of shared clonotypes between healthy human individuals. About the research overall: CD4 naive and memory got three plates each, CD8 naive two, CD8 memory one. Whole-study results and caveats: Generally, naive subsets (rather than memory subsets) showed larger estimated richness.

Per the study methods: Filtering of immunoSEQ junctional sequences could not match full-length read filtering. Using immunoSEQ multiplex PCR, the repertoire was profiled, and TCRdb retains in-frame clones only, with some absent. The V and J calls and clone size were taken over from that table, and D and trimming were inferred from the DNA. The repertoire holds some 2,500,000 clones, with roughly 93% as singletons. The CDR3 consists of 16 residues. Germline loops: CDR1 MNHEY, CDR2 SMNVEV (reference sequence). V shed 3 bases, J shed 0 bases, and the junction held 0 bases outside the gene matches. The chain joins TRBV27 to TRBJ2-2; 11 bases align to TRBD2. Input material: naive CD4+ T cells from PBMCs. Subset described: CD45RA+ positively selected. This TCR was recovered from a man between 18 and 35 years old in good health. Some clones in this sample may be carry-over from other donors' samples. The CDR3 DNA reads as TGTGCCAGCAGTTTGGGACTAGCGGCGAACACCGGGGAGCTGTTTTTT. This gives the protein CASSLGLAANTGELFF.